This is a list of T cell receptor beta chains from one sample in a study of blood T cell repertoires in COVID-19. TCRdb's copy holds only in-frame clones and misses some; the assay was immunoSEQ multiplex PCR. Among 300,000 to 400,000 clones listed, about 92% were seen once. The sequencing input was PBMCs or T cells enriched from blood (not recorded which). The receptors derive from a man between 60 and 70 years old who had recovered from COVID-19. Both conserved end residues are part of each CDR3. A D gene is named only where the DNA matches it firmly. Not all rows give a size; the values are once, few, many and, for expanded clones, a class.

>.|TRBJ2-1|.|TRBV4-1|13
CASSQVFDNEQFF
TGCGCCAGCAGCCAAGTCTTCGACAATGAGCAGTTCTTC
>TRBD1|TRBJ1-1|.|TRBV9|16
CASSATGQGAITEAFF
TGTGCCAGCAGCGCCACGGGACAGGGGGCCATCACTGAAGCTTTCTTT
>.|TRBJ2-7|.|TRBV3-1/TRBV3-2|16
CASSPLGTLALYEQYF
TGTGCCAGCAGCCCGCTCGGGACACTTGCCCTCTACGAGCAGTACTTC
>.|TRBJ1-6|.|TRBV14|15
CASRHTRGYNSPLHF
TGTGCCAGCAGACACACAAGGGGGTATAATTCACCCCTCCACTTT
>TRBD1|TRBJ1-5|.|TRBV6-2/TRBV6-3|19
CASSYLAGTGLYSNQPQHF
TGTGCCAGCAGTTACCTCGCCGGGACAGGGCTATATAGCAATCAGCCCCAGCATTTT
>.|TRBJ2-3|.|TRBV9|18
CASPPTSEVGVKTDTQYF
TGTGCCAGCCCACCAACCTCAGAGGTCGGTGTCAAAACAGATACGCAGTATTTT
>TRBD2|TRBJ2-5|.|TRBV27|15
CASSSPRGGQETQYF
TGTGCCAGCAGTTCCCCTCGGGGGGGACAAGAGACCCAGTACTTC
>.|TRBJ1-2|.|TRBV25-1|14
CASRRAQGDYGYTF
TGTGCCAGCAGAAGGGCCCAAGGGGACTATGGCTACACCTTC
>.|TRBJ1-5|.|TRBV15|14
CATSKGQGDQPQHF
TGTGCCACCAGCAAAGGACAAGGGGATCAGCCCCAGCATTTT
>.|TRBJ1-4|.|TRBV7-9|14
CASSPRKLNEKLFF
TGTGCCAGCAGCCCGAGGAAGTTGAATGAAAAACTGTTTTTT
>TRBD1|TRBJ1-1|once|TRBV20-1|11
CSARETGEAFF
TGCAGTGCTAGAGAGACAGGGGAAGCTTTCTTT
>.|TRBJ1-4|.|TRBV6-5|15
CASSYSQGWDEKLFF
TGTGCCAGCAGTTATAGTCAGGGGTGGGATGAAAAACTGTTTTTT
>.|TRBJ1-5|.|TRBV2|13
CASRISRNQPQHF
TGTGCCAGCAGAATAAGCCGCAATCAGCCCCAGCATTTT
>.|TRBJ1-1|.|TRBV20-1|17
CSASIGLEGNMNTEAFF
TGCAGTGCTAGTATTGGGTTGGAGGGAAACATGAACACTGAAGCTTTCTTT
>.|TRBJ2-2|once|TRBV7-9|15
CASSFYGTNTGELFF
TGTGCCAGCAGCTTTTACGGGACTAACACCGGGGAGCTGTTTTTT
>.|TRBJ1-1|.|TRBV6-2/TRBV6-3|17
CASSRGGWDPLLPEAFF
TGTGCCAGCAGCCGAGGAGGGTGGGACCCTCTTCTCCCTGAAGCTTTCTTT
>.|TRBJ1-5|.|TRBV6-5|12
CASSLGQTRPHF
TGTGCCAGCAGTTTGGGCCAGACCCGACCCCATTTT
>.|TRBJ2-5|.|TRBV5-1|15
CASSLAPGLLETQYF
TGCGCCAGCAGCTTAGCTCCGGGACTCCTGGAGACCCAGTACTTC
>.|TRBJ1-1|.|TRBV11-3|13
CASSPPSGTEAFF
TGTGCCAGCAGCCCCCCATCGGGGACTGAAGCTTTCTTT
>TRBD1|TRBJ2-7|.|TRBV10-3|13
CATGGTGEGEQYF
TGTGCCACCGGGGGGACAGGGGAAGGCGAGCAGTACTTC
>.|TRBJ2-1|.|TRBV7-9|11
CASSKSGEQFF
TGTGCCAGCAGCAAATCAGGCGAGCAGTTCTTC
>.|TRBJ2-7|.|TRBV2|12
CASSEAGQLANF
TGTGCCAGCAGTGAAGCGGGCCAGCTAGCGAACTTC
>TRBD1|TRBJ1-1|.|TRBV18|16
CASSPGTGGSGTEAFF
TGTGCCAGCTCACCTGGGACAGGGGGCTCGGGCACTGAAGCTTTCTTT
>TRBD1|TRBJ2-2|.|TRBV7-9|15
CASNSDRWNTGELFF
TGTGCCAGCAACTCGGACAGGTGGAACACCGGGGAGCTGTTTTTT
>TRBD1|TRBJ1-6|.|TRBV7-9|16
CASSLEGARRNSPLHF
TGTGCCAGCAGCTTAGAGGGGGCGCGCCGGAATTCACCCCTCCACTTT
>TRBD1|TRBJ1-2|.|TRBV6-5|15
CASSYSGTAYYGYTF
TGTGCCAGCAGTTACTCGGGGACAGCCTACTATGGCTACACCTTC
>.|TRBJ1-2|.|TRBV30|13
CAWSGGDNYGYTF
TGTGCCTGGAGCGGGGGAGATAACTATGGCTACACCTTC
>.|TRBJ2-7|.|TRBV7-8|14
CASTLVGGPYEQYF
TGTGCCAGCACACTGGTTGGTGGTCCCTACGAGCAGTACTTC
>.|TRBJ1-4|.|TRBV5-1|17
CASSLGTSGPTNEKLFF
TGCGCCAGCAGCTTGGGAACTTCTGGGCCAACTAATGAAAAACTGTTTTTT
>.|TRBJ2-7|.|TRBV10-3|13
CAISISGFYEQYF
TGTGCCATCAGTATATCGGGGTTTTACGAGCAGTACTTC
>TRBD1|TRBJ2-2|.|TRBV7-6|16
CASSPHPGQGTGELFF
TGTGCCAGCAGCCCACATCCGGGACAGGGCACCGGGGAGCTGTTTTTT
>.|TRBJ1-2|once|TRBV19|16
CASSPQGVIFGYGYTF
TGTGCCAGTAGTCCACAGGGAGTAATTTTTGGCTATGGCTACACCTTC
>.|TRBJ1-4|.|TRBV15|15
CATSRDPGRGEKLFF
TGTGCCACCAGCAGAGATCCGGGTAGAGGGGAAAAACTGTTTTTT
>.|TRBJ1-2|.|TRBV30|13
CAWSVGRGSGYTF
TGTGCCTGGAGTGTCGGAAGGGGATCTGGCTACACCTTC
>TRBD1|TRBJ1-5|.|TRBV7-9|15
CASSSGQAKNQPQHF
TGTGCCAGCAGCTCGGGACAGGCCAAGAATCAGCCCCAGCATTTT
>TRBD1|TRBJ1-1|.|TRBV4-3|16
CASSPRTGEFGTEAFF
TGCGCCAGCAGCCCAAGGACAGGGGAATTTGGAACTGAAGCTTTCTTT
>TRBD2|TRBJ2-1|.|TRBV5-1|14
CASSSSGTNNEQFF
TGCGCCAGCAGCTCCAGCGGGACGAACAATGAGCAGTTCTTC
>TRBD1|TRBJ1-1|.|TRBV4-3|17
CASSQGGYGQGASEAFF
TGCGCCAGCAGCCAAGGGGGCTATGGACAGGGGGCCTCTGAAGCTTTCTTT
>TRBD1|TRBJ1-2|.|TRBV6-5|15
CASRHRGQANYGYTF
TGTGCCAGCAGACACAGGGGGCAGGCTAACTATGGCTACACCTTC
>.|TRBJ1-2|once|TRBV6-2/TRBV6-3|18
CASSYSARVALGGYGYTF
TGTGCCAGCAGTTACTCTGCCAGGGTCGCCCTCGGCGGCTATGGCTACACCTTC
>TRBD2|TRBJ2-7|.|TRBV9|15
CASSGTSGGSYEQYF
TGTGCCAGCAGCGGAACTAGCGGGGGATCCTACGAGCAGTACTTC
>.|TRBJ1-2|.|TRBV5-1|15
CASSLDQVANYGYTF
TGCGCCAGCAGCTTGGATCAGGTGGCTAACTATGGCTACACCTTC
>.|TRBJ2-5|.|TRBV18|14
CASSSSGYQETQYF
TGTGCCAGCTCATCCAGCGGCTACCAAGAGACCCAGTACTTC
>TRBD1|TRBJ2-7|.|TRBV5-1|13
CASSPTGVGEQYF
TGCGCCAGCAGCCCAACAGGGGTCGGGGAGCAGTACTTC
>.|TRBJ1-1|.|TRBV19|11
CASRRWAEAFF
TGTGCCAGTAGGAGGTGGGCTGAAGCTTTCTTT
>.|TRBJ1-1|once|TRBV2|14
CASSPGILNTEAFF
TGTGCCAGCAGCCCAGGGATTCTGAACACTGAAGCTTTCTTT
>.|TRBJ1-5|.|TRBV6-1|15
CASSELSGFSQPQHF
TGTGCCAGCAGTGAACTATCGGGGTTCAGTCAGCCCCAGCATTTT
>.|TRBJ2-7|.|TRBV11-2|11
CASSPSYEQYF
TGTGCCAGCAGCCCATCCTACGAGCAGTACTTC